The 24 T cell receptor beta chains below were found in one sample sequenced in a study of CDR3 diversity in severe acne. Each CDR3 protein gets one entry after TCRdb re-called the PCR reads with MiXCR. Seen here are about 100,000 distinct CDR3 sequences, more than 45% observed once, and the top ten hold under 15%. The sequenced material came from blood. Receptors were obtained from a male donor with acne.

CDR3 nucleotides: TGCAGCCAGGCGGGAGGGGCAGATACGCAGTATTTT. This codes for CSQAGGADTQYF. This chain connects TRBV20-1 to TRBJ2-3; 9 bases match TRBD2. CDR3 size: 12 residues. CDR1 is DFQATT and CDR2 is SNEGSKA in the germline V gene (reference sequence).

This clonotype was observed at least ten times. A much larger clone lies one base from this, so it may be a read error. The rearrangement uses TRBV6-5 and TRBJ1-1, with 7 bases identical to TRBD1. The germline CDR1 and CDR2 sequences are MNHEY and SVGAGI. The CDR3 totals 15 residues. The V gene end was trimmed by 0 bases and the J gene end by 6 bases; junction bases not matched to a gene: 7. The CDR3 region is CASSYSAGGHAEAFF. CDR3 bases: TGTGCCAGCAGTTACTCGGCAGGGGGGCACGCTGAAGCTTTCTTT.

The rearrangement joins TRBV11-2 to TRBJ2-7; D might be TRBD2 (6 bases). V lost 2 bases and J lost 4, with 12 bases in between. The CDR3 consists of 14 residues. CDR1 and CDR2 from the germline V gene are SGHAT and FQNNGV. The CDR3 coding sequence is TGTGCCAGCAGCTTATCCGGGAGTGGATACGAGCAGTACTTC. Protein: CASSLSGSGYEQYF.

Worth noting for this clonotype: With a much larger clone just one base away, this may be a read error. The rearrangement uses TRBV7-9 and TRBJ1-6; D possibly corresponds to TRBD1 (6 bases). The CDR3 spans 16 residues. The V end was cut by 2 bases, the J end by 7 bases, with 15 bases between. Germline V gene sequence: CDR1 SEHNR, CDR2 FQNEAQ (reference sequence). CDR3 nucleotides: TGTGCCAGCAGCTTATCCTTGGGGGCGCAAAATTCACCCCTCCACTTT. It specifies CASSLSLGAQNSPLHF.

By share, this clonotype ranks as medium-sized. The chain carries TRBV29-1 and TRBJ2-5; D is uncertain. Germline V gene sequence: CDR1 SQVTM, CDR2 ANQGSEA. The CDR3 spans 12 residues. Between the trimmed V and J ends, which lost 4 bases and 4 bases, there was a span of 10 bases. CDR3 loop: CSVVTDRETQYF. For the CDR3, the DNA is TGCAGCGTTGTGACGGACCGAGAGACCCAGTACTTC.

The rearrangement uses TRBV29-1 and TRBJ2-3; 10 bases fit TRBD2. J was trimmed by 1 base and V by 6 bases; bases with no gene match: 7. The CDR3 spans 15 residues. The germline V gene has CDR1 SQVTM and CDR2 ANQGSEA. The CDR3 loop reads CSVGRGTSGTDTQYF. In DNA, the CDR3 is TGCAGCGTGGGCCGTGGGACTAGCGGCACAGATACGCAGTATTTT.

The CDR3 nucleotides read TGTGCCAGCAGCACCCGGGACACCTTAGCGGGAGTCCCAGATACGCAGTATTTT. It encodes CASSTRDTLAGVPDTQYF. This rearrangement joins TRBV7-9 to TRBJ2-3, with 9 positions matching TRBD2. Germline V gene lookup returns CDR1 SEHNR and CDR2 FQNEAQ (reference sequence). J was trimmed by 4 bases and V by 5 bases; bases with no gene match: 16. The CDR3 is 18 residues long.

Notes on this clonotype: This CDR3 is missing its conserved last phenylalanine or tryptophan, likely due to a read error. The V gene is TRBV18, the J gene TRBJ2-7; perhaps TRBD1 as D (6 bases). Germline V gene sequence: CDR1 KGHSH, CDR2 LQKENI. V was trimmed by 3 bases and J by 3 bases, leaving 12 bases between them. This CDR3 is built from 14 residues. In nucleotides, the CDR3 is TGTGCCAGCTCACCGCCTGGGGGCAACTACGAGCAGTACTCC. This gives the protein CASSPPGGNYEQYS.

This clonotype was detected ten times or more. The chain uses TRBV9 and TRBJ2-6; tentative D call: TRBD1 (7 bases). V lost 4 bases, J lost 0 bases, and 23 bases lay in between. Germline CDR1 SGDLS, CDR2 YYNGEE. CDR3 length: 20 residues. In nucleotides, the CDR3 is TGTGCCAGCAGCACACCCGTGGGGGGACAGCCTTACTCTGGGGCCAACGTCCTGACTTTC. The encoded protein is CASSTPVGGQPYSGANVLTF. The full variable domain, completed using reference TRBV9 and TRBJ2-6, is DSGVTQTPKHLITATGQRVTLRCSPRSGDLSVYWYQQSLDQGLQFLIQYYNGEERAKGNILERFSAQQFPDLHSELNLSSLELGDSALYFCASSTPVGGQPYSGANVLTFGAGSRLTVL.

This clonotype showed up just a few times. The V gene is TRBV29-1, the J gene TRBJ2-3, with 14 bases matching TRBD2. With V trimmed by 6 bases and J by 2 bases, 7 bases remained unmatched. The CDR3 spans 16 residues. Germline-derived CDR1 and CDR2 are SQVTM and ANQGSEA. The CDR3 sequence: CSVAGTSGSYTDTQYF. CDR3 sequence (DNA): TGCAGCGTAGCCGGGACTAGCGGGAGTTACACAGATACGCAGTATTTT.

The chain links TRBV19 to TRBJ1-5; no firm D call. Trimming took off 3 bases at V and 7 bases at J, with 10 bases between the two ends. This CDR3 has 13 residues. Germline CDR1 reads LNHDA; CDR2 reads SQIVND (reference sequence). CDR3 region: CASSISGYQPQHF. In nucleotides, the CDR3 is TGTGCCAGTAGTATTTCGGGGTACCAGCCCCAGCATTTT.

This chain uses TRBV11-2 with TRBJ2-2; 9 nucleotides match TRBD1. After removal of 5 bases from V and 3 bases from J, the junction contained 7 bases not matched to a gene. The germline gives CDR1 SGHAT, CDR2 FQNNGV. The CDR3 covers 16 residues. The CDR3 protein is CASSTQGALYTGELFF. The CDR3 DNA is TGTGCCAGCAGCACACAGGGGGCTCTGTACACCGGGGAGCTGTTTTTT. The full variable domain, in which reference TRBV11-2 and TRBJ2-2 provide the parts outside the CDR3, is EAGVAQSPRYKIIEKRQSVAFWCNPISGHATLYWYQQILGQGPKLLIQFQNNGVVDDSQLPKDRFSAERLKGVDSTLKIQPAKLEDSAVYLCASSTQGALYTGELFFGEGSRLTVL.

This clonotype was detected ten times or more. This chain connects TRBV4-2 to TRBJ2-7; D unresolved. V was trimmed by 0 bases and J by 5 bases, leaving 8 bases between them. There are 13 residues in the CDR3. Germline V gene lookup returns CDR1 LGHNA and CDR2 YNFKEQ. The CDR3 region is CASSQDRFDEQYV. The CDR3, as DNA: TGTGCCAGCAGCCAAGATAGGTTCGACGAGCAGTACGTC.

The sample holds many counts of this clonotype. V and J are TRBV11-1 and TRBJ2-1; D is uncertain. The CDR3 runs 11 residues. CDR1 SGHAT and CDR2 FQDESV come from the germline V gene (reference sequence). V dropped 3 bases and J dropped 8 bases, with 5 bases sitting between them. The CDR3 region is CASSFVYEQFF. The CDR3 DNA reads as TGTGCCAGCAGCTTTGTTTATGAGCAGTTCTTC.

The sample holds a few counts of this clonotype. A much bigger clone sits one base away, suggesting this may be a read error. The V and J genes are TRBV20-1 and TRBJ2-3, with TRBD1 as a possible D gene (5 bases). The J call may be wrong; the DNA end is better matched by TRBJ1-5. Germline V CDR1 and CDR2: DFQATT, SNEGSKA (reference sequence). The length of the CDR3 is 15 residues. CDR3 sequence (DNA): TGCAGTGCTAGGACCGCCGGGACTAGCACAGATACGCAGCATTTT. This translates into CSARTAGTSTDTQHF.

This clonotype has a count of ten or more. V is TRBV10-3 and J is TRBJ2-2; a weak D match, TRBD1 (6 bases). Deletions cut 5 bases from V and 0 bases from J, with 13 bases between. This CDR3 contains 16 residues. Germline CDR1 reads ENHRY; CDR2 reads SYGVKD. Written as DNA, the CDR3 is TGTGCCATCAGTTCCGACAGGCCCGCGAACACCGGGGAGCTGTTTTTT. It is translated as CAISSDRPANTGELFF.

This clonotype was recorded a few times. The chain uses TRBV18 and TRBJ2-5, with D possibly being TRBD1 (6 bases). This CDR3 comprises 13 residues. Germline loops: CDR1 KGHSH, CDR2 LQKENI. Trimming left V 1 base short and J 3 bases short, with 6 bases between. This chain's CDR3 is CASSPRQEETQYF. The CDR3 DNA reads as TGTGCCAGCTCACCACGACAGGAAGAGACCCAGTACTTC.

Remarks on this clonotype: As the CDR3 is not closed by the conserved phenylalanine or tryptophan, this likely results from a read error. It is unclear where the CDR3 begins or ends on the DNA, so no DNA is shown, and the CDR3 is as TCRdb lists it. The rearrangement links TRBV20-1 to TRBJ2-1. The CDR3 spans 15 amino acids, including both terminal residues. Germline V gene data show CDR1 as DFQATT and CDR2 as SNEGSKA (reference sequence). Here the CDR3 reads CSATLRTEAPTMSGH.

The chain links TRBV5-6 to TRBJ2-3, with TRBD2 matching 7 bases. With 0 bases clipped from V and 6 bases from J, the junction kept 7 bases outside the gene matches. Germline-derived CDR1 and CDR2 are SGHDT and YYEEEE. The CDR3 length is 15 residues. Here the CDR3 reads CASSLEVGGPDTQYF. The CDR3 bases are TGTGCCAGCAGCTTGGAGGTGGGAGGGCCTGATACGCAGTATTTT.

The gene calls are TRBV29-1 and TRBJ2-3, with D unclear. The CDR3 sequence is 14 residues long. The V and J ends lost 3 bases and 11 bases respectively, with 21 bases between them. Per germline, CDR1 SQVTM and CDR2 ANQGSEA. The CDR3 region has the DNA TGCAGCGTTGATTCGCCGAGCTCCTACAATGAGCAGTATTTT. Amino acids: CSVDSPSSYNEQYF.

CDR3 protein: CSASGIAGGTDTQYF. The DNA for the CDR3 is TGCAGTGCTAGTGGAATAGCGGGAGGCACAGATACGCAGTATTTT. V is TRBV20-1 and J is TRBJ2-3, with 9 bases matching TRBD2. CDR3 length equals 15 residues. CDR1 DFQATT and CDR2 SNEGSKA come from the germline V gene (reference sequence). Germline trimming cut 3 bases from V and 1 base from J; bases unmatched to any gene: 5.

The chain employs TRBV29-1 and TRBJ1-1; no reliable D call. Germline values: CDR1 SQVTM, CDR2 ANQGSEA. CDR3 length equals 17 residues. V lost 4 bases and J lost 1, with 22 bases in between. This chain's CDR3 is CSVVGEVGSGKNTEAFF. The DNA for the CDR3 is TGCAGCGTTGTCGGGGAAGTGGGTTCGGGGAAGAACACTGAAGCTTTCTTT.

This clonotype was observed many times. The gene calls are TRBV6-5 and TRBJ2-7, with 7 bases fitting TRBD2. The germline V gene encodes CDR1 MNHEY and CDR2 SVGAGI. V shed 2 bases and J 3 bases; nucleotides not matched to a gene: 4. This CDR3 spans 14 amino acids. The CDR3 DNA reads as TGTGCCAGCAGTTACGCGCAGCGGGACTACGAGCAGTACTTC. Translating gives CASSYAQRDYEQYF.

Ten or more counts support this clonotype. The V call is TRBV6-2 or TRBV6-3, the J call TRBJ2-1, with a tentative D call TRBD1 (5 bases). The CDR3 extends over 14 amino acids. Germline values: CDR1 MNHEY, CDR2 SVGEGT. V lost 6 bases, J lost 5 bases, and 14 bases lay in between. CDR3 residues: CASRPRVGDNEQFF. The CDR3 DNA reads as TGTGCCAGCAGGCCCAGGGTTGGAGACAATGAGCAGTTCTTC.